This T cell receptor beta chain was sequenced during a study of regulatory T cells in long-lasting Graves disease. The CDR3 runs to 13 residues. CDR1 and CDR2 (germline): MNHEY, SVGEGT. V lost 8 bases and J lost 2; bases outside the gene matches: 5. Time point given: persistent/refractory GD, antithyroid drugs over 5 years with positive TRAb. Scientists built the TCR library using RNA that was extracted from PBMCs. The collection involved drawing approximately 9.9 milliliters of peripheral blood into EDTA tubes. Study results and caveats: Graves' patients with persistent disease showed TCR diversity lower than patients newly diagnosed. There were preferences for TRBV28, TRBJ1-2 and TRBJ2-5 in persistent disease.

This clonotype has more than one count but fewer than ten. The antigen is unknown. Building of the TCR beta libraries involved iRepertoire HTBI primers and Arm-PCR of CDR3 regions. TCRdb re-analysed the multiplex PCR reads in MiXCR, keeping a single row per CDR3 protein. The table shows fewer than 400,000 distinct CDR3 sequences, with about 20% occurring only once. This TCR was recovered from a female donor with Graves disease. The rearrangement links TRBV6-2 or TRBV6-3 to TRBJ1-2; 7 nucleotides align to TRBD1. Specimen: peripheral blood mononuclear cells (PBMCs), collected when the disease was refractory, from a patient treated with antithyroid drugs. This CDR3 reads CASGRGQNYGYTF. The CDR3 DNA sequence: TGTGCCAGCGGGAGGGGACAGAACTATGGCTACACCTTC.